The 30 T cell receptor beta chains below all came from one sample that was sequenced in a study of T cells in Graves' hyperthyroidism and ophthalmopathy. Authors of the study amplified TCR beta CDR3 regions from RNA transcripts. TCR CDR3 regions were first amplified by RT-PCR with HTBI primers. Via MiXCR, TCRdb re-called the multiplex PCR reads, giving one row per CDR3 protein. The data contain about 300,000 distinct CDR3 sequences, roughly 15% of them singletons. Sequencing was performed on blood. These receptors were obtained from a woman aged 40 to 50 with Graves' hyperthyroidism.

This clonotype has a count of ten or more. The chain combines TRBV7-3 with TRBJ2-5; 7 bases agree with TRBD1. Germline V lookup: CDR1 SGHTA, CDR2 FQGTGA. This CDR3 is built from 13 residues. The J segment lost 3 bases and the V segment lost 6 bases, leaving 4 bases of the junction unmatched. The CDR3 DNA sequence: TGTGCCAGCAGGGGGACAGACAAAGAGACCCAGTACTTC. It yields the protein CASRGTDKETQYF.

The chain links TRBV10-3 to TRBJ2-7; 9 bases are shared with TRBD2. The CDR3 loop spans 12 amino acids. Trimming at V came to 11 bases and at J to 2 bases, leaving 4 bases not matched to a gene. Germline CDR1 and CDR2: ENHRY and SYGVKD. The DNA of the CDR3 is TGTGCCCATGGACTAGCGCCCTACGAGCAGTACTTC. It specifies CAHGLAPYEQYF.

This clonotype was observed many times. The chain carries TRBV3-1 and TRBJ1-4; possible D gene TRBD1, 5 bases. The CDR3 runs 15 residues. Germline lookup yields CDR1 LGHDT and CDR2 YNNKEL (reference sequence). Trimming shortened V by 2 bases and J by 4 bases, and 11 bases separated the two germline ends. The CDR3: CASSQWLGDNEKLFF. The CDR3 DNA sequence: TGTGCCAGCAGCCAATGGTTAGGGGATAATGAAAAACTGTTTTTT.

This clonotype was seen at least ten times. The gene calls are TRBV24-1 and TRBJ2-5; no clear D. CDR1 KGHDR and CDR2 SFDVKD come from the germline V gene. This CDR3 is 16 amino acids long. Trimming took off 1 base at V and 4 bases at J, with 15 bases between the two ends. The CDR3 DNA follows: TGTGCCACCAGTGATTTCGTCAGGTCTGTGGGAGAGACCCAGTACTTC. This sequence encodes CATSDFVRSVGETQYF.

This clonotype was found many times. This chain uses TRBV12-3 or TRBV12-4 with TRBJ1-1; 8 nucleotides agree with TRBD1. The CDR3 length is 14 residues. Trimming took 7 bases from V and 5 from J; bases not matched to a gene: 9. The CDR3 loop is CASILDRGRTEAFF. The DNA for the CDR3 is TGTGCCAGCATTCTCGACAGGGGTAGAACTGAAGCTTTCTTT.

The chain uses TRBV11-2 and TRBJ2-7, with 9 nucleotides matching TRBD1. J lost 4 bases, V lost 4 bases, and 8 bases had no gene match. Germline CDR1 reads SGHAT; CDR2 reads FQNNGV. CDR3 length: 15 residues. CDR3 in DNA: TGTGCCAGCAGCTCCAACAGGGGGCCGGGATACGAGCAGTACTTC. This encodes CASSSNRGPGYEQYF. Filled out from reference TRBV11-2 and TRBJ2-7, the complete variable domain reads EAGVAQSPRYKIIEKRQSVAFWCNPISGHATLYWYQQILGQGPKLLIQFQNNGVVDDSQLPKDRFSAERLKGVDSTLKIQPAKLEDSAVYLCASSSNRGPGYEQYFGPGTRLTVT.

As regards this clonotype: Since a much larger clone is just one base distant, this may be a read error. The V and J genes are TRBV12-3 or TRBV12-4 and TRBJ2-1, with 9 nucleotides matching TRBD2. This CDR3 has 13 amino acids. The V gene end was trimmed by 8 bases and the J gene end by 7 bases; junction bases not matched to a gene: 6. The CDR3 sequence: CASFRGRVNEQFF. CDR3 nucleotides: TGTGCCAGCTTCCGCGGGAGGGTGAATGAGCAGTTCTTC.

Ten or more counts support this clonotype. V and J are TRBV29-1 and TRBJ2-5; D is uncertain. This CDR3 region has 13 residues. V lost 4 bases and J lost 4, with 13 bases in between. Germline V gene lookup returns CDR1 SQVTM and CDR2 ANQGSEA. This chain's CDR3 is CSVAVKPGETQYF. The CDR3 bases are TGCAGCGTTGCGGTTAAGCCCGGAGAGACCCAGTACTTC.

This clonotype was counted ten times or more. The genes are TRBV11-2 and TRBJ1-3; no reliable D call. The germline V gene has CDR1 SGHAT and CDR2 FQNNGV. The V end lost 0 bases, the J end lost 4 bases, and 7 bases lay between the germline ends. The CDR3 totals 14 residues. The CDR3 reads CASSLDLLGNTIYF. CDR3 nucleotides: TGTGCCAGCAGCTTAGATCTATTGGGAAACACCATATATTTT.

This clonotype has ten or more counts. The CDR3 DNA follows: TGTGCCAGCAGTCCCGTGGGGTTGACCTACGAGCAGTACTTC. It codes for CASSPVGLTYEQYF. This chain links TRBV28 with TRBJ2-7; D unclear. The CDR3 is 14 residues long. V was pared by 5 bases and J by 2 bases, with 13 bases between. The germline gives CDR1 MDHEN, CDR2 SYDVKM. The full variable domain, completed using reference TRBV28 and TRBJ2-7, is DVKVTQSSRYLVKRTGEKVFLECVQDMDHENMFWYRQDPGLGLRLIYFSYDVKMKEKGDIPEGYSVSREKKERFSLILESASTNQTSMYLCASSPVGLTYEQYFGPGTRLTVT.

This clonotype came up many times. The rearrangement uses TRBV12-3 or TRBV12-4 and TRBJ2-2; 8 positions agree with TRBD1. V lost 7 bases to trimming and J lost 7 bases; unmatched junction nucleotides: 11. This CDR3 contains 15 residues. The CDR3 spells CASKPGGGRVGELFF. CDR3 coding DNA: TGTGCCAGCAAACCAGGGGGCGGCAGGGTCGGGGAGCTGTTTTTT.

V gene TRBV11-2 combines with J gene TRBJ1-4, with D maybe TRBD1 (5 bases). V lost 3 bases and J lost 8, with 16 bases in between. Germline V gene sequence: CDR1 SGHAT, CDR2 FQNNGV. The length of the CDR3 is 15 residues. The CDR3 DNA reads as TGTGCCAGCAGCTTCCTGGGGGGAGGTGGAGAAAAACTGTTTTTT. Its translation: CASSFLGGGGEKLFF.

The chain recombines TRBV9 with TRBJ1-3; 9 nucleotides line up with TRBD1. V was pared by 4 bases and J by 1 base, with 9 bases of the junction left unmatched. The CDR3 is 17 residues long. CDR1 and CDR2 (germline): SGDLS, YYNGEE. As DNA, the CDR3 is TGTGCCAGCAGCCCTCAAATACAGGGGGCGTCTGGAAACACCATATATTTT. Translation: CASSPQIQGASGNTIYF.

This clonotype was counted only a few times. This chain links TRBV12-3 or TRBV12-4 with TRBJ2-1, with TRBD2 identical over 9 bases. Trimming removed 7 bases from V and 5 bases from J; junction bases left unmatched: 6. CDR3 size: 14 residues. The CDR3 region has the DNA TGTGCCAGCAATCACACTAGCGGGCACAATGAGCAGTTCTTC. Protein product: CASNHTSGHNEQFF.

This clonotype occurred a few times. A read error may explain this, as a much larger clone is one base away. The chain is built from TRBV18 and TRBJ1-1; the match to TRBD1 covers 7 bases. Germline assignment: CDR1 KGHSH and CDR2 LQKENI. The CDR3 sequence is 13 residues long. Trimming removed 5 bases from V and 6 bases from J; junction bases left unmatched: 6. CDR3 protein: CASSADRAAEAFF. Written as DNA, the CDR3 is TGTGCCAGCTCAGCAGACAGGGCCGCTGAAGCTTTCTTT.

This clonotype was found many times. The V and J genes are TRBV5-6 and TRBJ2-1; 8 bases line up with TRBD2. CDR1 SGHDT and CDR2 YYEEEE come from the germline V gene. V was clipped by 0 bases and J by 4 bases; unmatched bases: 3. This CDR3 contains 15 residues. The CDR3 DNA reads as TGTGCCAGCAGCTTGGGACTAGCGAATTACAATGAGCAGTTCTTC. The encoded protein is CASSLGLANYNEQFF.

Many counts were recorded for this clonotype. The chain joins TRBV2 to TRBJ1-5; TRBD1 matches at 9 bases. This CDR3 contains 14 residues. With V trimmed by 6 bases and J by 3 bases, 3 bases remained unmatched. Germline V gene data show CDR1 as SNHLY and CDR2 as FYNNEI. The CDR3 nucleotides are TGTGCCAGCAGCGGGACAGGGAACAATCAGCCCCAGCATTTT. Translation: CASSGTGNNQPQHF.

Comments on this clonotype: The conserved closing phenylalanine or tryptophan is absent in this CDR3, likely reflecting a read error. The rearrangement links TRBV9 to TRBJ2-5; 9 bases align to TRBD2. CDR1 is SGDLS and CDR2 is YYNGEE in the germline V gene. V gave up 4 bases and J gave up 1 base; unmatched junction bases: 5. The CDR3 runs to 15 residues. In DNA, the CDR3 is TGTGCCAGCAGCAAAATTAGCGGGAGCCAAGAGACCCAGTACCTC. Translation gives CASSKISGSQETQYL.

This clonotype was detected many times. The chain joins TRBV7-2 to TRBJ2-1; a weak D match, TRBD1 (6 bases). This CDR3 region has 15 residues. The germline CDR1 and CDR2 sequences are SGHTA and FQGNSA. Trimming cost V 5 bases and J 4 bases, with 15 bases left between them. CDR3 DNA sequence: TGTGCCAGCAGCACCAGCCAGGGGATATACAATGAGCAGTTCTTC. This encodes CASSTSQGIYNEQFF.

At least ten counts were recorded for this clonotype. CDR3 nucleotides: TGTGCCAGCAGTACCCCCTCGGGGGGCTGGGGACTAGCGGGCAAAGAGACCCAGTACTTC. Translating gives CASSTPSGGWGLAGKETQYF. The rearrangement joins TRBV28 to TRBJ2-5, with 12 nucleotides matching TRBD2. The CDR3 loop spans 20 amino acids. The ends lost 5 bases at V and 3 bases at J; junction bases unmatched: 19. CDR1 MDHEN and CDR2 SYDVKM come from the germline V gene. Combining the CDR3 with reference TRBV28 and TRBJ2-5 gives the whole variable domain DVKVTQSSRYLVKRTGEKVFLECVQDMDHENMFWYRQDPGLGLRLIYFSYDVKMKEKGDIPEGYSVSREKKERFSLILESASTNQTSMYLCASSTPSGGWGLAGKETQYFGPGTRLLVL.

The chain uses TRBV7-9 and TRBJ1-6, with TRBD1 identical over 8 bases. This CDR3 has 17 residues. CDR1 and CDR2 (germline): SEHNR, FQNEAQ (reference sequence). J gave up 9 bases and V 2 bases, and 12 bases lay outside the gene matches. In DNA, the CDR3 is TGTGCCAGCAGCTTAAGACAGGGGCGAAGGGGGGGTTCACCCCTCCACTTT. This gives the protein CASSLRQGRRGGSPLHF.

The chain uses TRBV20-1 and TRBJ1-1; D may be TRBD1 (6 bases). The CDR3 consists of 16 residues. CDR1 and CDR2 from the germline V gene are DFQATT and SNEGSKA (reference sequence). The ends were cut back, 6 bases at V and 0 bases at J, with 20 bases in the middle. This CDR3 is CSALEGRGPLNTEAFF. CDR3 nucleotides: TGCAGTGCCCTGGAGGGGCGGGGGCCCCTGAACACTGAAGCTTTCTTT.

Many counts were recorded for this clonotype. The chain combines TRBV27 with TRBJ1-1; a weak D match, TRBD1 (5 bases). The CDR3 is made up of 14 amino acids. The V and J ends lost 4 bases and 6 bases respectively, with 15 bases between them. Germline assignment: CDR1 MNHEY and CDR2 SMNVEV (reference sequence). Here the CDR3 DNA reads TGTGCCAGCAGTTGGGGGGGACGGGTGGCTGAAGCTTTCTTT. Amino acid sequence: CASSWGGRVAEAFF.

A remark on this clonotype: It may be a read error: a sequence one base away is much more abundant. The chain couples TRBV29-1 to TRBJ2-1; 12 bases line up with TRBD2. In germline, CDR1 is SQVTM, CDR2 ANQGSEA. The CDR3 is made up of 17 amino acids. The junction had 14 bases not matched to a gene; V was cut back by 4 bases and J by 7 bases. Written as DNA, the CDR3 is TGCAGCGTTGTCCTAGCGGGAGGGCGAATTGGGCAAAATGAGCAGTTCTTC. Protein sequence: CSVVLAGGRIGQNEQFF.

In this sample, this clonotype turned up a few times. The chain combines TRBV19 with TRBJ2-5; 7 positions agree with TRBD1. The CDR3 totals 15 residues. The J segment lost 4 bases and the V segment lost 2 bases, leaving 7 bases of the junction unmatched. CDR1 and CDR2 (germline): LNHDA, SQIVND (reference sequence). Here the CDR3 DNA reads TGTGCCAGTAGTATATATGGCGCAGGGGGAGAGACCCAGTACTTC. It codes for CASSIYGAGGETQYF.

This sequence joins TRBV4-2 and TRBJ2-1, with a weak D call TRBD2 (5 bases). Germline lookup yields CDR1 LGHNA and CDR2 YNFKEQ. This CDR3 has 15 residues. Trimming pared 0 bases from V and 1 base from J, leaving 7 bases between. The CDR3 DNA reads TGTGCCAGCAGCCAAGAGACGGGATCCTACAATGAGCAGTTCTTC. Translating it yields CASSQETGSYNEQFF.

This clonotype was counted many times. V usage is TRBV19 and J usage is TRBJ2-2; TRBD2 might be the D (5 bases). The germline V gene has CDR1 LNHDA and CDR2 SQIVND (reference sequence). V dropped 9 bases and J dropped 3 bases, with 14 bases sitting between them. CDR3 length: 14 residues. The CDR3 DNA is TGTGCCAGCTGTAGCGCGGCCTACACCGGGGAGCTGTTTTTT. This encodes CASCSAAYTGELFF.

This clonotype was detected many times. This chain links TRBV20-1 with TRBJ2-7; no definite D call. The CDR3 consists of 14 residues. Trimming took 2 bases from V and 2 from J, leaving 13 bases between them. CDR1 and CDR2 from the germline V gene are DFQATT and SNEGSKA (reference sequence). CDR3 bases: TGCAGTGCTAGATTCATGGGAATCACCTACGAGCAGTACTTC. Translation: CSARFMGITYEQYF.

This clonotype was found many times. The chain joins TRBV11-2 to TRBJ2-5, with TRBD1 matching over 9 bases. In germline, CDR1 is SGHAT, CDR2 FQNNGV. CDR3 length: 13 residues. V shed 6 bases and J 3 bases; nucleotides not matched to a gene: 2. DNA for the CDR3: TGTGCCAGCAGGGACAGGGGCAAAGAGACCCAGTACTTC. This sequence encodes CASRDRGKETQYF.

The chain recombines TRBV12-3 or TRBV12-4 with TRBJ1-2; possible D gene TRBD1, 5 bases. The V gene lost 6 bases and the J gene lost 10 bases, with 21 bases spanning the gap. The length of the CDR3 is 14 residues. CDR3 nucleotides: TGTGCCAGCAGCCAGAGGGACGTAAACTATAACTACACCTTC. Translated: CASSQRDVNYNYTF.